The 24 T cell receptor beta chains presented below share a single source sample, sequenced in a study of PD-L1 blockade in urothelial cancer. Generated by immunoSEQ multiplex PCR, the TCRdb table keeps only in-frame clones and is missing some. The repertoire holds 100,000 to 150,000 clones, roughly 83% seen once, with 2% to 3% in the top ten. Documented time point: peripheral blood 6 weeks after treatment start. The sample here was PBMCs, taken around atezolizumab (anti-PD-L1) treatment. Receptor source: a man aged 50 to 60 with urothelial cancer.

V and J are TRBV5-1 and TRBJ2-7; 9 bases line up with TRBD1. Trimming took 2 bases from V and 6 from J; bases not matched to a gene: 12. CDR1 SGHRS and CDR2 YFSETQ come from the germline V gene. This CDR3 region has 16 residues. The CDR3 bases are TGCGCCAGCAGCTTTAATCCGGGACAGGGAGGGACCGAGCAGTACTTC. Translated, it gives CASSFNPGQGGTEQYF.

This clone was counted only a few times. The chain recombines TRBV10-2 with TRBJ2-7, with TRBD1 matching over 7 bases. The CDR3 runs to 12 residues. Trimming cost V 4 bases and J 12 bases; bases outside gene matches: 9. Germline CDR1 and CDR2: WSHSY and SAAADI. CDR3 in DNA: TGCGCCAGCAGTGGATACCGGGACAGAGTGTACTTC. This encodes CASSGYRDRVYF.

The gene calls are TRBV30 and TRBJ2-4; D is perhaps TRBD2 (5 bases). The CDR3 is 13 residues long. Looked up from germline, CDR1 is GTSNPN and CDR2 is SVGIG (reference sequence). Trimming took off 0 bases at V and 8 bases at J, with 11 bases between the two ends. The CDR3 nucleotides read TGTGCCTGGAGTGTGGCACCCGGGGACATTCAGTACTTC. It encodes CAWSVAPGDIQYF.

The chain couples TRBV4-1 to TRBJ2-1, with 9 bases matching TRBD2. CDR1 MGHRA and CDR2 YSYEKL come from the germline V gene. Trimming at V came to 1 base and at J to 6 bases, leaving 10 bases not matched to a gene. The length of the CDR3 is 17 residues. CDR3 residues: CASSQAYQVSGSNEQFF. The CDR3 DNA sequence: TGCGCCAGCAGCCAAGCGTATCAGGTTAGCGGGAGCAATGAGCAGTTCTTC.

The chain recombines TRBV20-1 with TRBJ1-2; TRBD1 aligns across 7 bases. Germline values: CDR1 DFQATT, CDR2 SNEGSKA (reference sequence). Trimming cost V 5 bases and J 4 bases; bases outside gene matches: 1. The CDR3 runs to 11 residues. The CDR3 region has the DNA TGCAGTGCTCCAGGGGGCTATGGCTACACCTTC. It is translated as CSAPGGYGYTF.

CDR3 sequence reads: CASSLGTNRMNTEAFF. CDR3 DNA sequence: TGTGCCAGTAGTTTGGGGACAAATCGAATGAACACTGAAGCTTTCTTT. V is TRBV19 and J is TRBJ1-1; tentatively, D is TRBD1 (6 bases). CDR1 is LNHDA, CDR2 SQIVND, per germline (reference sequence). V lost 5 bases, J lost 0 bases, and 16 bases lay in between. This CDR3 contains 16 residues.

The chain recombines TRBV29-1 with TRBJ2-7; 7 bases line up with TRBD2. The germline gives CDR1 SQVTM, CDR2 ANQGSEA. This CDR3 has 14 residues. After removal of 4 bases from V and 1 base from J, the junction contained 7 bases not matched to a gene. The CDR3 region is CSVGRVGRSYEQYF. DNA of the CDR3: TGCAGCGTTGGGCGGGTCGGGAGGTCCTACGAGCAGTACTTC.

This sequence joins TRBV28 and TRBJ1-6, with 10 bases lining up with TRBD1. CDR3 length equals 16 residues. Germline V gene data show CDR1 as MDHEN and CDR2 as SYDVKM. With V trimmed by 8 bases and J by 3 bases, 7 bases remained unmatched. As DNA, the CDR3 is TGTGCCAGCCGGCGGACAGGGGGGATCTATAATTCACCCCTCCACTTT. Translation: CASRRTGGIYNSPLHF.

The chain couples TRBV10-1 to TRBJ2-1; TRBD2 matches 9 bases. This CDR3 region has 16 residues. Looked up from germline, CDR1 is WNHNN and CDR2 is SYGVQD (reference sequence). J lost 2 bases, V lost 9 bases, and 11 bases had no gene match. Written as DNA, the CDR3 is TGCGCCAGAAAATTAAGGGGCGGGAGGGCCTACAATGAGCAGTTCTTC. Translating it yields CARKLRGGRAYNEQFF.

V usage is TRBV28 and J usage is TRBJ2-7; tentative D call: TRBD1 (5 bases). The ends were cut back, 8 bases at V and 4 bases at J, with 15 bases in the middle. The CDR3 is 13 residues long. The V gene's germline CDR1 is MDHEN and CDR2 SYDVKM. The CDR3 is CASGSRQYYEQYF. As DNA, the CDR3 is TGTGCCAGCGGATCGCGACAGTATTACGAGCAGTACTTC.

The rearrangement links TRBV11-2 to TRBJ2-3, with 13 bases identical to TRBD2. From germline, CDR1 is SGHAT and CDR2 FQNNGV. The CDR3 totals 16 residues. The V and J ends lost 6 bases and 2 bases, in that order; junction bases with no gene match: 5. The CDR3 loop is CASSLGLAGATDTQYF. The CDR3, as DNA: TGTGCCAGCAGTCTTGGACTAGCGGGAGCCACAGATACGCAGTATTTT.

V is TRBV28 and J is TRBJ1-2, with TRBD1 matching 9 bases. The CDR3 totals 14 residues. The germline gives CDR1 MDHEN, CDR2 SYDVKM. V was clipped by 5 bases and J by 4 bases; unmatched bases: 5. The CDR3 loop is CASSLDRGPYGYTF. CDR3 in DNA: TGTGCCAGCAGTCTGGACAGGGGACCCTATGGCTACACCTTC.

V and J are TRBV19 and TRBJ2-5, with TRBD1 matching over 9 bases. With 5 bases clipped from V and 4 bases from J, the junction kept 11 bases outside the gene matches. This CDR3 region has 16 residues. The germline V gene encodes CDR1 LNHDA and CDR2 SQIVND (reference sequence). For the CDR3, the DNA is TGTGCCAGTAGTCTCGGGACAGGGTGGAGTTTAGAGACCCAGTACTTC. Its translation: CASSLGTGWSLETQYF.

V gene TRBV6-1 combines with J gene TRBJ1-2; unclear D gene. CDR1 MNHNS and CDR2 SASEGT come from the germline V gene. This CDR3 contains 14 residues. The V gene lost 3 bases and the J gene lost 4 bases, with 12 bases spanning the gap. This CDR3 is CASSEGGLGYGYTF. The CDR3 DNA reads TGTGCCAGCAGTGAGGGTGGGCTGGGCTATGGCTACACCTTC.

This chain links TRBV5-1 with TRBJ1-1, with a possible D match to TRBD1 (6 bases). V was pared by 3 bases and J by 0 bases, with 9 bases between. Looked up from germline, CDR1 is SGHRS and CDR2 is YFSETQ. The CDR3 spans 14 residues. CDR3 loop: CASSSDSLNTEAFF. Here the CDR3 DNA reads TGCGCCAGCAGCTCGGACAGTCTGAACACTGAAGCTTTCTTT.

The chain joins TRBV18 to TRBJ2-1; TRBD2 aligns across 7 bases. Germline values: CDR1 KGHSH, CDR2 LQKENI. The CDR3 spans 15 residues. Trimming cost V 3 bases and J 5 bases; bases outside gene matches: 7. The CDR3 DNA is TGTGCCAGCTCACCGGGTGCGGGAGTACACAATGAGCAGTTCTTC. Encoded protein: CASSPGAGVHNEQFF. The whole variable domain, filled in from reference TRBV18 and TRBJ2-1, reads NAGVMQNPRHLVRRRGQEARLRCSPMKGHSHVYWYRQLPEEGLKFMVYLQKENIIDESGMPKERFSAEFPKEGPSILRIQQVVRGDSAAYFCASSPGAGVHNEQFFGPGTRLTVL.

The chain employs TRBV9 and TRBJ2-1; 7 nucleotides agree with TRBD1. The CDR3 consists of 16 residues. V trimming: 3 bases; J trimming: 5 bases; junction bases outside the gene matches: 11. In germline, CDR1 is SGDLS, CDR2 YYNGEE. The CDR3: CASSDSPRDRHNEQFF. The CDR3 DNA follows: TGTGCCAGCAGCGACAGTCCCCGGGACAGACACAATGAGCAGTTCTTC.

CDR3 sequence reads: CASSLYVGTRGAGELFF. The CDR3 region has the DNA TGTGCCAGCAGCTTATATGTTGGGACTAGGGGCGCCGGGGAGCTGTTTTTT. This chain joins TRBV7-3 and TRBJ2-2, with 8 bases aligning to TRBD2. The V segment lost 2 bases and the J segment 6 bases; nucleotides outside the gene matches: 11. This CDR3 is built from 17 residues. Germline V gene lookup returns CDR1 SGHTA and CDR2 FQGTGA. Full variable domain (missing parts from reference TRBV7-3 and TRBJ2-2): GAGVSQTPSNKVTEKGKYVELRCDPISGHTALYWYRQSLGQGPEFLIYFQGTGAADDSGLPNDRFFAVRPEGSVSTLKIQRTERGDSAVYLCASSLYVGTRGAGELFFGEGSRLTVL.

DNA of the CDR3: TGTGCCAGCAGCTTGGTGGGGGGGGACAGGGCCTGGTTTCGTCCTGAAGCTTTCTTT. Translating gives CASSLVGGDRAWFRPEAFF. The chain recombines TRBV5-6 with TRBJ1-1; 9 bases align to TRBD1. The CDR3 runs to 19 residues. CDR1 is SGHDT, CDR2 YYEEEE, per germline. Trimming at V came to 0 bases and at J to 6 bases, leaving 18 bases not matched to a gene.

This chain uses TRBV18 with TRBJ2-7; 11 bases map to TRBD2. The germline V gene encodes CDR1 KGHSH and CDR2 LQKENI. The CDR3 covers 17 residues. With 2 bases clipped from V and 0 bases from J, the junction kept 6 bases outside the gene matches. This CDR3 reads CASSPKGLAGSSYEQYF. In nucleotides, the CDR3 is TGTGCCAGCTCACCAAAAGGACTAGCGGGTAGCTCCTACGAGCAGTACTTC.

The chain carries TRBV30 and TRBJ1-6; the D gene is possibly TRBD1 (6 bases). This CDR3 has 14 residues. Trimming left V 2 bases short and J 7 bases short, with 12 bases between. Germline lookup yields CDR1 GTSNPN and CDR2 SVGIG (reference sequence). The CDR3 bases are TGTGCCTGGAGTCTGCTGGACAGCAATTCACCCCTCCACTTT. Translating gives CAWSLLDSNSPLHF. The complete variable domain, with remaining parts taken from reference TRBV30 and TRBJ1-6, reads SQTIHQWPATLVQPVGSPLSLECTVEGTSNPNLYWYRQAAGRGLQLLFYSVGIGQISSEVPQNLSASRPQDRQFILSSKKLLLSDSGFYLCAWSLLDSNSPLHFGNGTRLTVT.

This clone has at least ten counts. CDR3 bases: TGTGCCAGCAGTTCGAGCCGGGGGGCAGGGGTTGGGACAGATACGCAGTATTTT. Translating it yields CASSSSRGAGVGTDTQYF. This sequence joins TRBV7-9 and TRBJ2-3; possible D gene TRBD2, 7 bases. This CDR3 region has 18 residues. Trimming stripped 6 bases from V and 3 bases from J, with 25 bases between. CDR1 and CDR2 from the germline V gene are SEHNR and FQNEAQ (reference sequence).

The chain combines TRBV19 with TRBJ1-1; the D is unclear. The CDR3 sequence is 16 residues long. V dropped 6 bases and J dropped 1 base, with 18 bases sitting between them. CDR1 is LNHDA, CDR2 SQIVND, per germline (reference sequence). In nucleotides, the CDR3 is TGTGCCAGTAGAAAAACCTCGAGGGAGGGGAACACTGAAGCTTTCTTT. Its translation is CASRKTSREGNTEAFF.

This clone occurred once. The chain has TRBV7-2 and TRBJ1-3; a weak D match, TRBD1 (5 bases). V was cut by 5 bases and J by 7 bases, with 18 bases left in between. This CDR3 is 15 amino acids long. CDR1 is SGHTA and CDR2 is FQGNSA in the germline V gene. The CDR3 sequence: CASSPTGTAFNTIYF. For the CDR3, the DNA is TGTGCCAGCAGCCCAACCGGGACTGCTTTTAACACCATATATTTT.